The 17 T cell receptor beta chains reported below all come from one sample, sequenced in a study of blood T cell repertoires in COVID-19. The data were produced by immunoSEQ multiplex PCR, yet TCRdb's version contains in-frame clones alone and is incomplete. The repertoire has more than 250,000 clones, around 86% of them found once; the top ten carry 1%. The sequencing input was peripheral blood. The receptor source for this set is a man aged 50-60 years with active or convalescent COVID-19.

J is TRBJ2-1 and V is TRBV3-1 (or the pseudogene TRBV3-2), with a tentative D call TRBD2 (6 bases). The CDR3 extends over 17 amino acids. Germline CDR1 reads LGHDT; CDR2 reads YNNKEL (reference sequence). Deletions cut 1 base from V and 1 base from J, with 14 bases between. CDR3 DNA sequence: TGTGCCAGCAGCCAAGCGGCTCTAGCGCCTTCCTACAATGAGCAGTTCTTC. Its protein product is CASSQAALAPSYNEQFF.

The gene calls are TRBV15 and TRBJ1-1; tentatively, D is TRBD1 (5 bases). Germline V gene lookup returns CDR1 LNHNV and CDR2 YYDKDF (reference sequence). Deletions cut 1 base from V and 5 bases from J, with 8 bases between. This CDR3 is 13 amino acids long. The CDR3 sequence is CATSRGQLTEAFF. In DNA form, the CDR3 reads TGTGCCACCAGCAGAGGACAGCTGACTGAAGCTTTCTTT.

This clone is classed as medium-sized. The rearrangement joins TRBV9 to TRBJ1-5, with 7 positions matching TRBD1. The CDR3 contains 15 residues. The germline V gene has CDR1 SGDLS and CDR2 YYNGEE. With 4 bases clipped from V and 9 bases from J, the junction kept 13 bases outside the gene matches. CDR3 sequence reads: CASSPLGDSSSPQHF. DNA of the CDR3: TGTGCCAGCAGCCCATTGGGGGACAGCAGTTCGCCCCAGCATTTT.

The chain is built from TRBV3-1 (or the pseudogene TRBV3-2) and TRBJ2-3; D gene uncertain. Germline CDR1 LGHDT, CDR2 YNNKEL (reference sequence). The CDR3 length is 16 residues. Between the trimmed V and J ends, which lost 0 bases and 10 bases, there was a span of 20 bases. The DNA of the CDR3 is TGTGCCAGCAGCCAAGATCTCGCCGTGGGCCATATGTCGCAGTATTTT. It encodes CASSQDLAVGHMSQYF.

The CDR3 DNA reads as TGTGCCAGCAGTTACTCCCAGGGGGCCGCCGGGGAGCTGTTTTTT. It is translated as CASSYSQGAAGELFF. The genes are TRBV6-5 and TRBJ2-2; 8 nucleotides match TRBD1. CDR1 and CDR2 (germline): MNHEY, SVGAGI. The CDR3 has 15 residues. V shed 0 bases and J 6 bases; nucleotides not matched to a gene: 3.

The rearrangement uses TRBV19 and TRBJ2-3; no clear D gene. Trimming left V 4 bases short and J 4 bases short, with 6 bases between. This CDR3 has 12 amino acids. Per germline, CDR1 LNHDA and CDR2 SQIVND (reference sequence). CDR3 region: CASSTFPDTQYF. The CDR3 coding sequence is TGTGCCAGTAGTACGTTCCCAGATACGCAGTATTTT.

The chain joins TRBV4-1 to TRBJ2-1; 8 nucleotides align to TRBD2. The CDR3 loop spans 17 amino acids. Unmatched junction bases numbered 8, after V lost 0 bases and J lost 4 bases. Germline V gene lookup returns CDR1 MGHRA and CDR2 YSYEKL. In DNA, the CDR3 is TGCGCCAGCAGCCAAGAGATGTGGACTAGCCAATACAATGAGCAGTTCTTC. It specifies CASSQEMWTSQYNEQFF.

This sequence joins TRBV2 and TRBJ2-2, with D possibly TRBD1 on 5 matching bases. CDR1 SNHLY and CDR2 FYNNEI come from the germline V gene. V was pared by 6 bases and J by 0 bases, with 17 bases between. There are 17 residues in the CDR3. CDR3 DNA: TGTGCCAGCAGGAGAAGATCAGGGCTCTCGAACACCGGGGAGCTGTTTTTT. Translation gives CASRRRSGLSNTGELFF.

The CDR3: CASSINGRADTQYF. The DNA of the CDR3 is TGTGCCAGTAGTATTAACGGGAGGGCAGATACGCAGTATTTT. The chain recombines TRBV19 with TRBJ2-3; 8 bases map to TRBD2. The CDR3 is 14 amino acids. Trimming cost V 3 bases and J 4 bases; bases outside gene matches: 3. Germline-derived CDR1 and CDR2 are LNHDA and SQIVND (reference sequence).

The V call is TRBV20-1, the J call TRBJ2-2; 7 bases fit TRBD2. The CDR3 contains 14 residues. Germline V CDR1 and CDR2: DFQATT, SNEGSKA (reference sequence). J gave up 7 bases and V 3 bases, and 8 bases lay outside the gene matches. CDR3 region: CSASRGREGGELFF. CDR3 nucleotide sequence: TGCAGTGCTAGTCGTGGCAGGGAGGGCGGGGAGCTGTTTTTT.

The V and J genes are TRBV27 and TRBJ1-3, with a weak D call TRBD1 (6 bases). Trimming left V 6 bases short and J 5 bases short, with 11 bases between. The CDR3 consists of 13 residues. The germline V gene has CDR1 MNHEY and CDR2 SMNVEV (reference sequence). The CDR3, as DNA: TGTGCCAGCAGCTCCGGGACAAGAAACACCATATATTTT. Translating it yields CASSSGTRNTIYF.

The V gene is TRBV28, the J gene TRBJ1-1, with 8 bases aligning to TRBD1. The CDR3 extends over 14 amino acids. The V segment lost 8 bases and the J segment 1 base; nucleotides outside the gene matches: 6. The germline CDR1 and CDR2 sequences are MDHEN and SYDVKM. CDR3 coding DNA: TGTGCCAGCCACGCGACAGGGGCGAACACTGAAGCTTTCTTT. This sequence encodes CASHATGANTEAFF.

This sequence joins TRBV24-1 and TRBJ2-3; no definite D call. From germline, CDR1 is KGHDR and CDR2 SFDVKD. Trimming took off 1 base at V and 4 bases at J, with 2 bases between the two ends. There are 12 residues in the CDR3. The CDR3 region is CATSDFADTQYF. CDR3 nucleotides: TGTGCCACCAGTGATTTCGCAGATACGCAGTATTTT.

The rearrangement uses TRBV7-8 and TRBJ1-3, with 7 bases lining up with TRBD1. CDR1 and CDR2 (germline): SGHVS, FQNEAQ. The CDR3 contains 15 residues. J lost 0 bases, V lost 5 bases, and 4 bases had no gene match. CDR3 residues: CASSPGQVSGNTIYF. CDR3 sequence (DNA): TGTGCCAGCAGCCCCGGACAGGTCTCTGGAAACACCATATATTTT.

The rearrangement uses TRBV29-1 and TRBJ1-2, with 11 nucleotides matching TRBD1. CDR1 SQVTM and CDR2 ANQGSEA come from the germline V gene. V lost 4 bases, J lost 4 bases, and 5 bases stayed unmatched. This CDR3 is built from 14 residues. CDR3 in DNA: TGCAGCGTTGGGGGACAGGGGGATCCCTATGGCTACACCTTC. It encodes CSVGGQGDPYGYTF.

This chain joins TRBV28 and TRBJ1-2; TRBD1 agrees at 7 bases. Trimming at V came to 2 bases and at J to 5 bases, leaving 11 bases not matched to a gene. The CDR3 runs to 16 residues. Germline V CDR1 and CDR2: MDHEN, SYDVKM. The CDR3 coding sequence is TGTGCCAGCAGTTTAGGTATCGGGACAGCCAGATATGGCTACACCTTC. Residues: CASSLGIGTARYGYTF.

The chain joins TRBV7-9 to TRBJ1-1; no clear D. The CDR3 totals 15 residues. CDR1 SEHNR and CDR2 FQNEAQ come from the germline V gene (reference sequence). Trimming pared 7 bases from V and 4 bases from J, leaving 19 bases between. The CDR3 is CASTAGSGSGTEAFF. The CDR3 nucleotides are TGTGCCAGCACCGCGGGATCGGGGTCAGGCACTGAAGCTTTCTTT.